This T cell receptor beta chain came from a study of long-term antiretroviral therapy in people with HIV. Deletions cut 8 bases from V and 3 bases from J, with 10 bases between. There are 12 residues in the CDR3. Looked up from germline, CDR1 is MNHNY and CDR2 is SVGAGI (reference sequence). In the case of this clone: Its specificity is not known.

immunoSEQ v3.0 was run at survey level. Assay used: immunoSEQ multiplex PCR; TCRdb lists only in-frame clones, some missing. Among about 25,000 clones listed, roughly 83% were seen once. General study results and limits: Older ART regimens were possibly in use when the blood was collected between the mid-2000s and the late 2010s. Relative to transplant donor controls, diversity remained lower despite increasing after ART. Unavailable data included ART adherence, viral resistance and therapy changes (switches in treatment).

The sequence was collected from a man aged 30 to 39 with HIV. The specimen comprised unsorted PBMCs, sampled roughly 4.1 years after starting antiretroviral therapy. The chain joins TRBV6-6 to TRBJ1-2, with a weak D call TRBD1 (6 bases). CDR3 sequence: CASARGDYGYTF. The CDR3 DNA reads as TGTGCCAGCGCCAGGGGAGACTATGGCTACACCTTC.